This T cell receptor beta chain is drawn from a study of graft-versus-host responses after intestinal transplantation. The wider study: Anti-thymocyte globulin induction preceded approximately three years of tacrolimus and steroid maintenance in all recipients.

The CDR3 contains 11 residues. CDR1 and CDR2 from the germline V gene are MNHEY and SVGAGI. The V segment lost 5 bases and the J segment 8 bases; nucleotides outside the gene matches: 0. Assay used: immunoSEQ multiplex PCR; TCRdb lists only in-frame clones, some missing. The table shows roughly 97,000 clones, with roughly nine tenths occurring only once. On this clone: Its antigen is unidentified.

The specimen comprised unstimulated CD4+ T cells sorted from spleen or lymph node cells, sampled before intestinal transplant. J is TRBJ1-2 and V is TRBV6-5; 9 bases are a match to TRBD1. This receptor was obtained from a human donor who received an intestinal transplant. CDR3 amino acids: CASSTGGGYTF. DNA for the CDR3: TGTGCCAGCAGTACAGGGGGCGGCTACACCTTC.